The present entry profiles one T cell receptor beta chain with its context. Its target is unknown. The record originates from a study of beta chain features in type 1 diabetes. The study's findings and limits: A pattern of fewer insertions and more deletions at VDJ junctions was seen in type 1 diabetes patients. The study notes PCR might favor shorter templates equally in patients and controls.

The CDR3 sequence is 15 residues long. The germline V gene has CDR1 SGDLS and CDR2 YYNGEE. The germline V and J ends were trimmed by 3 bases and 0 bases, with 11 bases remaining between them. Every bit of the isolated RNA underwent reverse transcription, so sequencing read expressed TCRB transcripts. Repertoires were generated with immunoSEQ multiplex PCR, while TCRdb's copy carries only in-frame clones and drops some. The data show 350,000 to 450,000 clones, around 13% seen once. The V call is TRBV9, the J call TRBJ2-3; TRBD1 is a possible D gene (6 bases). This TCR was recovered from a man younger than 40 in good health. Sequencing was done on a sample of naive CD4+ T cells from blood. The CDR3 here is CASSEQGSSTDTQYF. The CDR3 nucleotides read TGTGCCAGCAGCGAGCAGGGGTCTAGCACAGATACGCAGTATTTT.